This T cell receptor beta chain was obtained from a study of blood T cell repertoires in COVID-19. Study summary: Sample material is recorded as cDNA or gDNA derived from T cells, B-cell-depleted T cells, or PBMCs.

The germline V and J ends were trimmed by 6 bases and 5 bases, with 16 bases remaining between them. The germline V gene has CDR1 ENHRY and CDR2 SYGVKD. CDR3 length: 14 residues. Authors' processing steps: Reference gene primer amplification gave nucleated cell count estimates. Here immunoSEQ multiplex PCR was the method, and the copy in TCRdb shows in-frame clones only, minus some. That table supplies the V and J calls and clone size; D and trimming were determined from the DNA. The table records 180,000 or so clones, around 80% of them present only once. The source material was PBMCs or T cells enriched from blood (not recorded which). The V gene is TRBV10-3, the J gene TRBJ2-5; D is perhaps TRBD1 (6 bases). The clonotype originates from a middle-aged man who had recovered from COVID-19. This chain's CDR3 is CAIRSGAAGETQYF. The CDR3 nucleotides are TGTGCCATCAGGTCAGGGGCCGCAGGGGAGACCCAGTACTTC.